The rows below give T cell receptor beta chains drawn from one sample of a study of OX40 agonist ivuxolimab in advanced cancers. Profiling relied on immunoSEQ multiplex PCR, and the TCRdb table lists in-frame clones only, not all of them. This table has roughly 71,000 clones, 88% appearing once. The starting material was CD4+ or CD8+ T cells sorted from blood, obtained in a trial of the OX40 agonist ivuxolimab. These receptors were collected from an adult with an advanced solid tumor such as melanoma, head and neck, liver or kidney cancer. Both conserved end residues are part of each CDR3. Each record gives: D gene, V gene, J gene, clone size, CDR3 protein, CDR3 DNA. The D gene is left open where the match is weak. Where a row states a size, it is once, few, many or the class of an expanded clone; other rows omit it.

d_call: .; v_call: TRBV18; j_call: TRBJ2-1; clone_size: .; cdr3_aa: CASSPLANNEQFF; cdr3_nt: TGTGCCAGCTCACCTCTAGCCAACAATGAGCAGTTCTTC
d_call: TRBD2; v_call: TRBV4-2; j_call: TRBJ2-1; clone_size: .; cdr3_aa: CASSPVLTSGGAGVGQFF; cdr3_nt: TGTGCCAGCAGCCCCGTCCTGACTAGCGGGGGGGCCGGGGTCGGGCAGTTCTTC
d_call: TRBD1; v_call: TRBV2; j_call: TRBJ1-1; clone_size: .; cdr3_aa: CASSSSGGTEAFF; cdr3_nt: TGTGCCAGCAGTTCTTCAGGGGGCACTGAAGCTTTCTTT
d_call: .; v_call: TRBV10-2; j_call: TRBJ2-1; clone_size: .; cdr3_aa: CASSESGGDEQFF; cdr3_nt: TGCGCCAGCAGTGAGTCGGGTGGGGATGAGCAGTTCTTC
d_call: TRBD1; v_call: TRBV6-6; j_call: TRBJ2-7; clone_size: .; cdr3_aa: CASSYLGTGNYEQYF; cdr3_nt: TGTGCCAGCAGTTACCTCGGGACAGGGAACTACGAGCAGTACTTC
d_call: .; v_call: TRBV29-1; j_call: TRBJ2-7; clone_size: .; cdr3_aa: CSVNTGYEQYF; cdr3_nt: TGCAGCGTTAACACAGGGTACGAGCAGTACTTC
d_call: TRBD1; v_call: TRBV9; j_call: TRBJ2-1; clone_size: few; cdr3_aa: CASSVRQGAMFNEQFF; cdr3_nt: TGTGCCAGCAGCGTTCGACAGGGGGCTATGTTCAATGAGCAGTTCTTC
d_call: TRBD1; v_call: TRBV11-1; j_call: TRBJ2-7; clone_size: few; cdr3_aa: CASSRPGQDRDEQYF; cdr3_nt: TGTGCCAGCAGCCGCCCGGGACAGGATAGGGACGAGCAGTACTTC
d_call: TRBD2; v_call: TRBV7-9; j_call: TRBJ2-1; clone_size: .; cdr3_aa: CASSLISGEDNEQFF; cdr3_nt: TGTGCCAGCAGCTTGATCAGCGGGGAGGACAATGAGCAGTTCTTC
d_call: .; v_call: TRBV6-1; j_call: TRBJ2-7; clone_size: .; cdr3_aa: CASSENLGGGEQYF; cdr3_nt: TGTGCCAGCAGTGAAAACCTAGGTGGAGGCGAGCAGTACTTC
d_call: TRBD2; v_call: TRBV5-1; j_call: TRBJ2-5; clone_size: .; cdr3_aa: CASSPGLAGYQETQYF; cdr3_nt: TGCGCCAGCAGCCCGGGACTAGCGGGGTACCAAGAGACCCAGTACTTC
d_call: .; v_call: TRBV29-1; j_call: TRBJ1-6; clone_size: .; cdr3_aa: CSAPRLNNSPLHF; cdr3_nt: TGCAGCGCGCCCAGGCTCAATAATTCACCCCTCCACTTT
d_call: TRBD1; v_call: TRBV10-2; j_call: TRBJ1-2; clone_size: .; cdr3_aa: CASSDRGRVYGYTF; cdr3_nt: TGCGCCAGCAGCGACAGGGGTCGGGTCTATGGCTACACCTTC
d_call: .; v_call: TRBV6-5; j_call: TRBJ2-5; clone_size: .; cdr3_aa: CASSKLISPETQYF; cdr3_nt: TGTGCCAGCAGTAAACTTATCTCTCCAGAGACCCAGTACTTC
d_call: .; v_call: TRBV19; j_call: TRBJ2-3; clone_size: .; cdr3_aa: CASNFGRGGLGDTQYF; cdr3_nt: TGTGCCAGTAACTTTGGCAGGGGAGGCCTAGGGGATACGCAGTATTTT
d_call: .; v_call: TRBV21-1; j_call: TRBJ2-1; clone_size: once; cdr3_aa: CASSPILIGGFTYNEQFF; cdr3_nt: TGTGCCAGCAGCCCAATCCTCATCGGGGGTTTTACATACAATGAGCAGTTCTTC
d_call: TRBD1; v_call: TRBV2; j_call: TRBJ2-5; clone_size: .; cdr3_aa: CASSRRQGEETQYF; cdr3_nt: TGTGCCAGCAGTAGGCGTCAGGGGGAAGAGACCCAGTACTTC
d_call: TRBD1; v_call: TRBV7-8; j_call: TRBJ2-7; clone_size: .; cdr3_aa: CASAKRGTGAYEQYF; cdr3_nt: TGTGCCAGCGCAAAAAGGGGGACAGGGGCCTACGAGCAGTACTTC
d_call: TRBD1; v_call: TRBV7-2; j_call: TRBJ2-2; clone_size: .; cdr3_aa: CASSSRTGVITGELFF; cdr3_nt: TGTGCCAGCAGCTCCAGGACAGGGGTAATCACCGGGGAGCTGTTTTTT
d_call: .; v_call: TRBV10-1; j_call: TRBJ2-1; clone_size: .; cdr3_aa: CASSESLGAPFNNEQFF; cdr3_nt: TGCGCCAGCAGTGAGTCGTTGGGAGCTCCCTTTAACAATGAGCAGTTCTTC
d_call: .; v_call: TRBV7-9; j_call: TRBJ1-2; clone_size: .; cdr3_aa: CASSLWQGGYTF; cdr3_nt: TGTGCCAGCAGCTTATGGCAGGGTGGCTACACCTTC
d_call: .; v_call: TRBV28; j_call: TRBJ2-6; clone_size: .; cdr3_aa: CASSSRWGSGANVLTF; cdr3_nt: TGTGCCAGCAGTTCCCGCTGGGGCTCTGGGGCCAACGTCCTGACTTTC
d_call: .; v_call: TRBV5-8; j_call: TRBJ2-1; clone_size: .; cdr3_aa: CASSPRVLGFF; cdr3_nt: TGTGCCAGCAGCCCCCGGGTATTGGGTTTCTTC
d_call: .; v_call: TRBV5-1; j_call: TRBJ1-2; clone_size: .; cdr3_aa: CASSLDAGVLIYGYTF; cdr3_nt: TGCGCCAGCAGCTTGGATGCAGGAGTCCTCATTTATGGCTATACCTTC
d_call: TRBD2; v_call: TRBV28; j_call: TRBJ2-3; clone_size: .; cdr3_aa: CASSLVAGGLVDTQYF; cdr3_nt: TGTGCCAGCAGTTTGGTAGCGGGAGGGCTAGTGGATACGCAGTATTTT
d_call: .; v_call: TRBV7-2; j_call: TRBJ2-7; clone_size: .; cdr3_aa: CASSSQRNYEQYF; cdr3_nt: TGTGCCAGCAGCTCTCAGAGGAACTACGAGCAGTACTTC
d_call: TRBD1; v_call: TRBV7-7; j_call: TRBJ2-5; clone_size: .; cdr3_aa: CASSPGTGQETQYF; cdr3_nt: TGTGCTAGCAGCCCGGGGACAGGTCAAGAGACCCAGTACTTC
d_call: .; v_call: TRBV19; j_call: TRBJ1-5; clone_size: .; cdr3_aa: CASSLTWSNQPQHF; cdr3_nt: TGTGCCAGTAGTCTTACATGGAGCAATCAGCCCCAGCATTTT
d_call: TRBD2; v_call: TRBV18; j_call: TRBJ2-7; clone_size: .; cdr3_aa: CASSPVYRGSMESVGSYEQYF; cdr3_nt: TGTGCCAGCTCACCAGTCTATCGCGGGAGTATGGAGTCGGTGGGCTCCTACGAGCAGTACTTC
d_call: .; v_call: TRBV7-2; j_call: TRBJ2-1; clone_size: .; cdr3_aa: CASSLEGTSMEQFF; cdr3_nt: TGTGCCAGCAGCTTAGAAGGGACATCAATGGAGCAGTTCTTC
d_call: TRBD2; v_call: TRBV2; j_call: TRBJ2-3; clone_size: .; cdr3_aa: CASSGLAGPTDTQYF; cdr3_nt: TGTGCCAGCAGTGGACTAGCGGGACCCACAGATACGCAGTATTTT
d_call: TRBD2; v_call: TRBV28; j_call: TRBJ2-5; clone_size: .; cdr3_aa: CASSLSAGGVETQYF; cdr3_nt: TGTGCCAGCAGTTTATCAGCGGGGGGGGTAGAGACCCAGTACTTC
d_call: TRBD2; v_call: TRBV7-8; j_call: TRBJ2-3; clone_size: .; cdr3_aa: CASSLFEGGPSSDTQYF; cdr3_nt: TGTGCCAGCAGCTTATTTGAGGGAGGGCCTTCTTCGGATACGCAGTATTTT
d_call: TRBD2; v_call: TRBV7-2; j_call: TRBJ2-2; clone_size: once; cdr3_aa: CASSPKAASGGAGELFF; cdr3_nt: TGTGCCAGCAGCCCCAAAGCGGCTAGCGGGGGGGCCGGGGAGCTGTTTTTT
d_call: .; v_call: TRBV7-2; j_call: TRBJ2-1; clone_size: .; cdr3_aa: CASSLAWDAEQFF; cdr3_nt: TGTGCCAGCAGCTTAGCGTGGGACGCCGAGCAGTTCTTC
d_call: .; v_call: TRBV5-1; j_call: TRBJ2-7; clone_size: .; cdr3_aa: CASSLVGGTSYEQYF; cdr3_nt: TGCGCCAGCAGCTTGGTCGGGGGCACATCCTACGAGCAGTACTTC
d_call: .; v_call: TRBV4-2; j_call: TRBJ1-1; clone_size: .; cdr3_aa: CASSQGGGQGLTEAFF; cdr3_nt: TGTGCCAGCAGCCAAGGAGGTGGGCAGGGTTTAACTGAAGCTTTCTTT
d_call: .; v_call: TRBV5-1; j_call: TRBJ1-1; clone_size: once; cdr3_aa: CASSPQGLTEAFF; cdr3_nt: TGCGCCAGCAGCCCCCAGGGGCTCACTGAAGCTTTCTTT
d_call: TRBD1; v_call: TRBV4-1; j_call: TRBJ1-5; clone_size: few; cdr3_aa: CASSQRTGGNQPQHF; cdr3_nt: TGCGCCAGCAGCCAAAGGACAGGAGGCAATCAGCCCCAGCATTTT
d_call: .; v_call: TRBV7-2; j_call: TRBJ2-3; clone_size: .; cdr3_aa: CASSFGQSTDTQYF; cdr3_nt: TGTGCCAGCAGCTTTGGACAGAGCACAGATACGCAGTATTTT
d_call: .; v_call: TRBV7-2; j_call: TRBJ2-1; clone_size: .; cdr3_aa: CASSSAYAYNEQFF; cdr3_nt: TGTGCCAGCAGCTCCGCCTATGCCTACAATGAGCAGTTCTTC
d_call: .; v_call: TRBV5-6; j_call: TRBJ2-3; clone_size: .; cdr3_aa: CASSHYPGRVWDTQYF; cdr3_nt: TGTGCCAGCAGCCATTATCCCGGAAGGGTATGGGATACGCAGTATTTT
d_call: TRBD2; v_call: TRBV7-2; j_call: TRBJ2-7; clone_size: .; cdr3_aa: CASSLASLAGGPFSYEQYF; cdr3_nt: TGTGCCAGCAGCTTAGCGAGCCTAGCGGGGGGCCCGTTCTCCTACGAGCAGTACTTC
d_call: .; v_call: TRBV7-2; j_call: TRBJ2-7; clone_size: .; cdr3_aa: CASSLGGQPSYEQYF; cdr3_nt: TGTGCCAGCAGCTTGGGTGGGCAGCCCTCCTACGAGCAGTACTTC
d_call: TRBD2; v_call: TRBV10-3; j_call: TRBJ2-1; clone_size: .; cdr3_aa: CAISTPGLAGYNEQFF; cdr3_nt: TGTGCCATCAGCACCCCGGGACTAGCCGGCTACAATGAGCAGTTCTTC
d_call: TRBD2; v_call: TRBV7-8; j_call: TRBJ2-3; clone_size: .; cdr3_aa: CASSFPSGITDTQYF; cdr3_nt: TGTGCCAGCAGCTTTCCTAGCGGGATAACAGATACGCAGTATTTT
d_call: TRBD2; v_call: TRBV4-2; j_call: TRBJ2-1; clone_size: .; cdr3_aa: CASSQDLRGGTYNEQFF; cdr3_nt: TGTGCCAGCAGCCAAGATCTCCGGGGGGGCACCTACAATGAGCAGTTCTTC
d_call: .; v_call: TRBV11-2; j_call: TRBJ2-3; clone_size: .; cdr3_aa: CASSLTGPDTQYF; cdr3_nt: TGTGCCAGCAGCTTGACCGGCCCAGATACGCAGTATTTT
d_call: TRBD1; v_call: TRBV7-2; j_call: TRBJ1-1; clone_size: .; cdr3_aa: CASSLTGATEAFF; cdr3_nt: TGTGCCAGCAGCTTGACAGGGGCCACTGAAGCTTTCTTT
d_call: .; v_call: TRBV10-1; j_call: TRBJ2-6; clone_size: .; cdr3_aa: CASSPLGSGANVLTF; cdr3_nt: TGCGCCAGCAGTCCCCTGGGTTCTGGGGCCAACGTCCTGACTTTC
d_call: TRBD1; v_call: TRBV18; j_call: TRBJ2-6; clone_size: .; cdr3_aa: CASSPLGQEGPPGANVLTF; cdr3_nt: TGTGCCAGCTCACCTTTGGGACAGGAGGGCCCTCCTGGGGCCAACGTCCTGACTTTC
d_call: .; v_call: TRBV5-1; j_call: TRBJ1-4; clone_size: .; cdr3_aa: CASSGTGLEEKLFF; cdr3_nt: TGCGCCAGCAGCGGAACAGGGTTGGAGGAAAAACTGTTTTTT
d_call: TRBD2; v_call: TRBV7-9; j_call: TRBJ2-1; clone_size: .; cdr3_aa: CASSRGGSYNEQFF; cdr3_nt: TGTGCCAGCAGCCGCGGGGGTTCCTACAATGAGCAGTTCTTC
d_call: TRBD1; v_call: TRBV5-1; j_call: TRBJ2-5; clone_size: few; cdr3_aa: CASSLGPETGEGETQYF; cdr3_nt: TGCGCCAGCAGCTTGGGGCCAGAGACAGGGGAAGGAGAGACCCAGTACTTC